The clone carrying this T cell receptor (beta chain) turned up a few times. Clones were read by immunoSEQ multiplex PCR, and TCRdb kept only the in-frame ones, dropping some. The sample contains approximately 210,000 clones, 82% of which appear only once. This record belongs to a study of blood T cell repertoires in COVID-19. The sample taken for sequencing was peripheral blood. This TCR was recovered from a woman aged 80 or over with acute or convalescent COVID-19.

CDR3 amino acids: CASRETESPYNSPLHF. The CDR3 DNA is TGTGCCAGCAGGGAGACAGAATCCCCTTATAATTCACCCCTCCACTTT. The J gene is TRBJ1-6, the V gene TRBV7-9; perhaps TRBD1 as D (5 bases). The germline V gene has CDR1 SEHNR and CDR2 FQNEAQ (reference sequence). The CDR3 consists of 16 residues. Trimming removed 6 bases from V and 4 bases from J, with 16 bases in between.